A selection of T cell receptor beta chains follows, all from one sample in a study of graft-versus-host responses after intestinal transplantation. The protocol was immunoSEQ multiplex PCR, while the TCRdb copy is restricted to in-frame clones and leaves out a portion. The repertoire has approximately 12,000 clones, around 80% of them found once; the top ten carry approximately 46%. Material: PBMCs, obtained around 130 days after transplant. These receptors all come from a human patient who received an intestinal transplant, so some T cells may come from the graft donor. Both conserved end residues are part of each CDR3. The D gene is left open where the match is weak. Size is stated for part of the rows, as once, few or many counts, or as a class when the clone is expanded.

>TRBD1|TRBV6-1|TRBJ1-2|.
TGTGCCAGCAGTGGAACAGGGGAGGGTGGCTACACCTTC
CASSGTGEGGYTF
>TRBD2|TRBV7-8|TRBJ2-1|.
TGTGCCAGCAGCTTTGGTTCGGGGGGGGACGAAGAGTTCTTC
CASSFGSGGDEEFF
>.|TRBV28|TRBJ1-2|few
TGTGCCAGCAGTTCACAGGGCTATGGCTACACCTTC
CASSSQGYGYTF
>TRBD1|TRBV6-1|TRBJ1-2|once
TGTGCCAGCAGTGAAACCCCGGGACAGGGCTACACCTTC
CASSETPGQGYTF
>.|TRBV5-6|TRBJ2-7|.
TGTGCCAGCAGCTTTCCTAATTCCGAGCAGTACTTC
CASSFPNSEQYF
>.|TRBV7-8|TRBJ2-3|.
TGTGCCAGCAGCTTAAGAACAGGGCCCACAGATACGCAGTATTTT
CASSLRTGPTDTQYF
>TRBD2|TRBV5-1|TRBJ2-1|once
TGCGCCAGCAGCTTAAGCGGGGCCTCCTACAATGAGCAGTTCTTC
CASSLSGASYNEQFF
>.|TRBV5-5|TRBJ2-6|once
TGTGCCAGCCCCGCTGCTGTCGCACAAAGTCGGGCCAACGTCCTGACTTTC
CASPAAVAQSRANVLTF
>TRBD1|TRBV6-1|TRBJ2-1|.
TGTGCCAGCAGCAAAGGGACAGGGGTTAGCGAGCAGTTCTTC
CASSKGTGVSEQFF
>TRBD1|TRBV27|TRBJ2-3|.
TGTGCCAGCAGTTTTAGGTCAGGGGGCGCCAATACGCAGTATTTT
CASSFRSGGANTQYF
>.|TRBV6-6|TRBJ2-7|.
TGTGCCAGCAGTTACTCCAGCGGTAGCTCCTACGAGCAGTACTTC
CASSYSSGSSYEQYF
>.|TRBV5-4|TRBJ2-5|.
TGTGCCAGCGGTCGAGGAAGCCTATATGAGACCCAGTACTTC
CASGRGSLYETQYF
>.|TRBV28|TRBJ1-6|.
TGTGCCAGCAGTTCCGCCCAGGGGAATAATTCACCCCTCCACTTT
CASSSAQGNNSPLHF
>TRBD1|TRBV11-3|TRBJ2-1|.
TGTGCCAGCAGCTTAAGGGGACAGGGGCGAAATGAGCAGTTCTTC
CASSLRGQGRNEQFF
>TRBD1|TRBV6-5|TRBJ2-7|.
TGTGCCAGCAGTTACAAGGGGGCCCTGATCTACGAGCAGTACTTC
CASSYKGALIYEQYF
>.|TRBV5-6|TRBJ2-5|.
TGTGCCAGCAGCTTTACTCAGGAACAAGAGACCCAGTACTTC
CASSFTQEQETQYF
>.|TRBV4-2|TRBJ1-2|.
TGTGCCCGCAGCCAACCCGGGGGGGGGAACTATGGCTACACCTTC
CARSQPGGGNYGYTF
>.|TRBV9|TRBJ1-1|once
TGTGCCAGCAGCCCGACAGATAACACTGAAGCTTTCTTT
CASSPTDNTEAFF
>TRBD1|TRBV6-1|TRBJ1-2|.
TGTGCCAGCAGTGAAGCTGAGGGGGCTAGTTATGGCAACACCTTC
CASSEAEGASYGNTF